Shown below are 2 T cell receptor beta chains from a single sample sequenced in a study of blood T cells in healthy people across ages. A J-beta primer mix and a sample-barcoded 5' primer were used in a second PCR of roughly 6 to 11 cycles. TCRdb reanalysed the 5' RACE reads using MiXCR and keeps one entry per CDR3 protein. Of about 1.7 million distinct CDR3 sequences listed, roughly 30% were seen once; the top ten hold 7.7%. Sequenced: blood. The receptors originated from a woman aged 30 to 39 in good health.

The gene calls are TRBV9 and TRBJ2-1; D gene unclear. The CDR3 length is 14 residues. V lost 1 base and J 5 bases, leaving 10 bases between the germline ends. Looked up from germline, CDR1 is SGDLS and CDR2 is YYNGEE. DNA for the CDR3: TGTGCCAGCAGCGTACCGGCTGGCGACAATGAGCAGTTCTTC. Its protein is CASSVPAGDNEQFF.

This clonotype showed up many times. J is TRBJ2-7 and V is TRBV7-2; 9 bases fit TRBD2. V shed 4 bases, J shed 0 bases, and the junction held 7 bases outside the gene matches. In germline, CDR1 is SGHTA, CDR2 FQGNSA. The CDR3 is 16 amino acids. CDR3: CASSSSSGASSYEQYF. CDR3 nucleotide sequence: TGTGCCAGCAGCTCATCTAGCGGGGCTAGCTCCTACGAGCAGTACTTC. Supplemented by reference TRBV7-2 and TRBJ2-7, the full variable domain reads GAGVSQSPSNKVTEKGKDVELRCDPISGHTALYWYRQSLGQGLEFLIYFQGNSAPDKSGLPSDRFSAERTGGSVSTLTIQRTQQEDSAVYLCASSSSSGASSYEQYFGPGTRLTVT.